In this sample, the clone carrying this TCR beta chain turned up once. Its antigen is unidentified. The sample is drawn from a study of vaccination and CD4 T cells after COVID-19. Study details: After nasal swab PCR-confirmed SARS-CoV-2, roughly ten convalescents had mild disease and one severe. Findings and caveats of the study: Researchers looked at relatively few convalescent patients and had no early post-infection timepoints.

This CDR3 comprises 12 residues. As to treatment: approximately 11-day PBMC culture with coronavirus spike peptide pools or control peptides (ViraFEST assay). The Oncomine TCR Beta short-read assay sequenced DNA from cultured CD4+ T cells. From cultured CD4+ T cells, genomic DNA was extracted. Each CDR3 protein gets one entry after TCRdb re-called the PCR reads with MiXCR. The sample consists of roughly 24,000 distinct CDR3 sequences, about 39% of them appearing once. The gene calls are TRBV21-1 and TRBJ2-7; TRBD1, the table's D call, lacks a check against the DNA. TRBV21-1 is annotated as a pseudogene. This TCR derives from a human donor who had recovered from COVID-19. Sequencing was performed on CD4+ T cells from blood, cultured in vitro. The CDR3 region has the DNA TGTGCCAGCAAACATGGACAGGGCGAGCAGTACTTC. Its translation is CASKHGQGEQYF.